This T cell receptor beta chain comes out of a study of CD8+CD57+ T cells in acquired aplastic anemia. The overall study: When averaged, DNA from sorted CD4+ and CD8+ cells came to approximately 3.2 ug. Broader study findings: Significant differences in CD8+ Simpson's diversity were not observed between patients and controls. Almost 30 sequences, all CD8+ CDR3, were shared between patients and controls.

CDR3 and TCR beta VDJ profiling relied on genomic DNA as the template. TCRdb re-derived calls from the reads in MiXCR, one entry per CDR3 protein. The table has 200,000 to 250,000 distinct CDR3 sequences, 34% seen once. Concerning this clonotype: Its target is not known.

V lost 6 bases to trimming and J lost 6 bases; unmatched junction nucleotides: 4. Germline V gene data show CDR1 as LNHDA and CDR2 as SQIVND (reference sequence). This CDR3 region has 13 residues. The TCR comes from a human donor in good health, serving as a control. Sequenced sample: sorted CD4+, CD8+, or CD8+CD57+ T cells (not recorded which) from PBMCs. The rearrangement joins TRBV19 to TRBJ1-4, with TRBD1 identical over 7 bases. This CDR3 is CASRTGLDEKLFF. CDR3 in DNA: TGTGCCAGTAGGACAGGGCTCGATGAAAAACTGTTTTTT.